This TCR beta chain was obtained from a study of T cells after yellow fever vaccination. Overall study findings and caveats: Boosting was followed by the reappearance of most primary-vaccination clones (96% CD4, about 89% CD8).

This clonotype was seen ten or more times. Antigen: not known. TCRdb re-derived calls from the 5' RACE reads in MiXCR, one entry per CDR3 protein. The sample consists of under 200,000 distinct CDR3 sequences, 6.5% to 8.5% of them appearing once. Germline V CDR1 and CDR2: SGHRS, YFSETQ. This CDR3 is built from 13 residues. V was clipped by 1 base and J by 0 bases, with 4 bases between them. This TCR was sampled from a man aged 18 to 30 who received the YFV17D yellow fever vaccine. This specimen consisted of CD4+ T cells sorted from PBMCs, obtained about 5 days after the first yellow fever vaccination. The chain joins TRBV5-1 to TRBJ1-1; D remains unclear. CDR3 amino acids: CASSLFMNTEAFF. CDR3 DNA: TGCGCCAGCAGCTTGTTCATGAACACTGAAGCTTTCTTT.